This is a list of T cell receptor beta chains from one sample in a study of Graves' ophthalmopathy and Graves' hyperthyroidism. TCRdb ran MiXCR on the multiplex PCR reads and lists one entry per CDR3 protein. The table records 400,000 to 500,000 distinct CDR3 sequences, about 21% of them present only once. Sequencing used peripheral blood. These receptors were obtained from a woman between 18 and 30 years old with stable Graves' hyperthyroidism. Both conserved end residues are part of each CDR3. The order of the fields is V gene, J gene, clone size, D gene, CDR3 protein, CDR3 DNA. A D gene is named only where the DNA matches it firmly. Expanded clones get a size class; other rows say once, few or many, or leave the size out.

TRBV29-1	TRBJ2-5	many	NA	CSVGRTGSIGETQYF	TGCAGCGTTGGGCGAACCGGGTCCATCGGGGAGACCCAGTACTTC
TRBV12-3/TRBV12-4	TRBJ1-2	NA	TRBD1	CASSNPGQLNYGYTF	TGTGCCAGCTCCAACCCGGGACAGCTTAACTATGGCTACACCTTC
TRBV7-6	TRBJ1-1	many	TRBD1	CASSLQQGSRTEAFF	TGTGCCAGCAGCTTGCAACAGGGGAGTCGCACTGAAGCTTTCTTT
TRBV7-2	TRBJ2-5	many	TRBD2	CASSLTSGRSGETQYF	TGTGCCAGCAGCTTGACTAGCGGGAGATCTGGGGAGACCCAGTACTTC
TRBV12-3/TRBV12-4	TRBJ2-7	NA	TRBD2	CASSKRIGTSGRGGEQYF	TGTGCCAGCAGCAAGCGGATTGGGACTAGCGGGAGAGGCGGAGAGCAGTACTTC
TRBV12-5	TRBJ1-1	NA	NA	CASGLARDTEAFF	TGTGCTAGTGGTTTGGCCAGGGACACTGAAGCTTTCTTT
TRBV14	TRBJ2-7	many	NA	CASSRRLSVPYEQYF	TGTGCCAGCAGTCGTCGACTCTCGGTTCCCTACGAGCAGTACTTC
TRBV19	TRBJ1-5	many	TRBD1	CASSGTGAFNQPQHF	TGTGCCAGTAGTGGGACAGGGGCCTTCAATCAGCCCCAGCATTTT
TRBV28	TRBJ1-1	NA	NA	CASSPQEAMRMNTEAFF	TGTGCCAGCAGCCCCCAGGAGGCCATGAGAATGAACACTGAAGCTTTCTTT
TRBV28	TRBJ1-1	few	TRBD1	CASSLRVGTGNTEAFF	TGTGCCAGCAGTTTAAGGGTTGGGACAGGGAACACTGAAGCTTTCTTT
TRBV6-5	TRBJ1-3	NA	NA	CASSYVLDSGNTIYF	TGTGCCAGCAGTTATGTCCTGGACTCTGGAAACACCATATATTTT
TRBV5-1	TRBJ2-5	NA	NA	CASSLRSAGVQETQYF	TGCGCCAGCAGCTTGAGGTCGGCGGGCGTGCAAGAGACCCAGTACTTC
TRBV29-1	TRBJ2-5	many	NA	CSARTYQETQYF	TGCAGCGCCAGAACATACCAAGAGACCCAGTACTTC
TRBV5-1	TRBJ2-7	many	TRBD2	CASSLLAGGLEEQYF	TGCGCCAGCAGCTTACTAGCGGGGGGGCTGGAGGAGCAGTACTTC